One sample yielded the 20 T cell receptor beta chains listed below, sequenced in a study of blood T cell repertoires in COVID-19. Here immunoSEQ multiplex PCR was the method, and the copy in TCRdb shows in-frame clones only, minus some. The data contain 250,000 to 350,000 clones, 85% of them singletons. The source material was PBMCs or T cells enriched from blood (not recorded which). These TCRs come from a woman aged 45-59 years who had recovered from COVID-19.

The CDR3: CASSPAGTGVGTEAFF. CDR3 in DNA: TGTGCCAGCAGTCCCGCCGGGACAGGGGTAGGGACTGAAGCTTTCTTT. The chain employs TRBV7-9 and TRBJ1-1, with 10 positions matching TRBD1. J gave up 5 bases and V 6 bases, and 12 bases lay outside the gene matches. Germline V gives CDR1 SEHNR, CDR2 FQNEAQ (reference sequence). This CDR3 spans 16 amino acids. Full variable domain (outside the CDR3, taken from reference TRBV7-9 and TRBJ1-1): DTGVSQNPRHKITKRGQNVTFRCDPISEHNRLYWYRQTLGQGPEFLTYFQNEAQLEKSRLLSDRFSAERPKGSFSTLEIQRTEQGDSAMYLCASSPAGTGVGTEAFFGQGTRLTVV.

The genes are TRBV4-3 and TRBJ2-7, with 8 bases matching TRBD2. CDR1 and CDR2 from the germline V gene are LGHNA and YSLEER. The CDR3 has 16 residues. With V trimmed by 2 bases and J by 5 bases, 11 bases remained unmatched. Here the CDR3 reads CASSQNTAGVFNEQYF. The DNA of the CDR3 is TGCGCCAGCAGCCAAAACACAGCGGGAGTCTTCAACGAGCAGTACTTC.

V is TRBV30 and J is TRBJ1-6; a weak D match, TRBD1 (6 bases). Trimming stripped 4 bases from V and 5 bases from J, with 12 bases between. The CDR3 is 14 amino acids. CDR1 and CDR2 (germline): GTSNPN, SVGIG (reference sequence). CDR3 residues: CAWKGGTNNSPLHF. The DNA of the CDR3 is TGTGCCTGGAAGGGGGGGACGAATAATTCACCCCTCCACTTT.

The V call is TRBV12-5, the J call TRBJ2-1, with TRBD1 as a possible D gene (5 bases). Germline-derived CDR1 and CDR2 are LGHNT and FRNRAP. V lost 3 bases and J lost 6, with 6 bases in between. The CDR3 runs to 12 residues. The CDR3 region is CASGLGVNEQFF. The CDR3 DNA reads TGTGCTAGTGGTTTAGGGGTCAATGAGCAGTTCTTC. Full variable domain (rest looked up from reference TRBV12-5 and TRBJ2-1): DARVTQTPRHKVTEMGQEVTMRCQPILGHNTVFWYRQTMMQGLELLAYFRNRAPLDDSGMPKDRFSAEMPDATLATLKIQPSEPRDSAVYFCASGLGVNEQFFGPGTRLTVL.

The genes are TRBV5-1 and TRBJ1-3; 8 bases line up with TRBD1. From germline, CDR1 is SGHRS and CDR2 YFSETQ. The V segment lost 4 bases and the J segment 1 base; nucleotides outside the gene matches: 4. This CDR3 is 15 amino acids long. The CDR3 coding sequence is TGCGCCAGCAGCCCGGGACAGGCTTCTGGAAACACCATATATTTT. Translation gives CASSPGQASGNTIYF.

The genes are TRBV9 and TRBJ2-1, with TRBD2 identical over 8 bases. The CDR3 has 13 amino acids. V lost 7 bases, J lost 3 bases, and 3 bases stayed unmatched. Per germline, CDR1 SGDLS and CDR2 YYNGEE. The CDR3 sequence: CASAGGLYNEQFF. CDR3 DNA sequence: TGTGCCAGCGCGGGAGGTCTCTACAATGAGCAGTTCTTC.

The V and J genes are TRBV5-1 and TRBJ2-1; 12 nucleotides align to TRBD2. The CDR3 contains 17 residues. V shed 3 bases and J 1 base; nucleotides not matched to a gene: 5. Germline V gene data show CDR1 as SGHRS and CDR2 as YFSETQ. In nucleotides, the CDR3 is TGCGCCAGCAGCTCCGGACTAGCGGGGACTTCCTACAATGAGCAGTTCTTC. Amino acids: CASSSGLAGTSYNEQFF. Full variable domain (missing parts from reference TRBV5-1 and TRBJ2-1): KAGVTQTPRYLIKTRGQQVTLSCSPISGHRSVSWYQQTPGQGLQFLFEYFSETQRNKGNFPGRFSGRQFSNSRSEMNVSTLELGDSALYLCASSSGLAGTSYNEQFFGPGTRLTVL.

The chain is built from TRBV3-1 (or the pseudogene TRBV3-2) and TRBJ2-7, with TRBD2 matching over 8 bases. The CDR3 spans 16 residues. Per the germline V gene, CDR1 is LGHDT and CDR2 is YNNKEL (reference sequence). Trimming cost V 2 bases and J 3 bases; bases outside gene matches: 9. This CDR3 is CASSQMGGLASYEQYF. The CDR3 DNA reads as TGTGCCAGCAGCCAAATGGGTGGACTAGCCAGCTACGAGCAGTACTTC.

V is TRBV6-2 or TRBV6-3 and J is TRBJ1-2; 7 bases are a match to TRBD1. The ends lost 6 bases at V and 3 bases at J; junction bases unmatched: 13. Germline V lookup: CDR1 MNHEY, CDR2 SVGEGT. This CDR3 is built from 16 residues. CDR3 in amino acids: CASSPPTSGTDYGYTF. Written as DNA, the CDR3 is TGTGCCAGCAGCCCTCCCACTTCCGGGACAGACTATGGCTACACCTTC.

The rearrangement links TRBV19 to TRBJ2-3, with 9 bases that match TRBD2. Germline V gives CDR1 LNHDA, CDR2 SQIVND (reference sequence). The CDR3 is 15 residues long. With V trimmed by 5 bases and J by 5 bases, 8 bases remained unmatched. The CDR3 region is CASSSSSGVLDTQYF. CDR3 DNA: TGTGCCAGTAGTTCCTCTAGCGGGGTTTTAGATACGCAGTATTTT.

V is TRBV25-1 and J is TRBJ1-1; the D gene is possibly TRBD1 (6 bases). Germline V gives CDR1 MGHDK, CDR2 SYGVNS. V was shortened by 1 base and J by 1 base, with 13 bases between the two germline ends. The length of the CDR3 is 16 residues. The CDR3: CASSESLGAGNTEAFF. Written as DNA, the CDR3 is TGTGCCAGCAGTGAATCGCTGGGGGCGGGGAACACTGAAGCTTTCTTT.

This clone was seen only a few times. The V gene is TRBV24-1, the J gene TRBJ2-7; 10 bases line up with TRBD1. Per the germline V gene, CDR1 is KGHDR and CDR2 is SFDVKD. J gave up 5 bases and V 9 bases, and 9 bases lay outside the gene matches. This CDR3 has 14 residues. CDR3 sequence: CATRGDRGVDEQYF. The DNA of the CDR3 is TGTGCCACCCGGGGGGACAGGGGTGTAGACGAGCAGTACTTC.

DNA of the CDR3: TGTGCCAGTAGGGAGAGGGGGGACAGAGCGAACACCGGGGAGCTGTTTTTT. Amino acids: CASRERGDRANTGELFF. The J gene is TRBJ2-2, the V gene TRBV19, with D tentatively TRBD1 (7 bases). V shed 6 bases and J shed 0 bases, with 17 bases lying between them. The germline V gene encodes CDR1 LNHDA and CDR2 SQIVND (reference sequence). This CDR3 is built from 17 residues. Filled out from reference TRBV19 and TRBJ2-2, the complete variable domain reads DGGITQSPKYLFRKEGQNVTLSCEQNLNHDAMYWYRQDPGQGLRLIYYSQIVNDFQKGDIAEGYSVSREKKESFPLTVTSAQKNPTAFYLCASRERGDRANTGELFFGEGSRLTVL.

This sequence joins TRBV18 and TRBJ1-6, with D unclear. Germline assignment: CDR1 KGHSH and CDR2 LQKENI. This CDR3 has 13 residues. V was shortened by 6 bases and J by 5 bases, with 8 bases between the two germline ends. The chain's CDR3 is CASSPTDNSPLHF. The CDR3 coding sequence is TGTGCCAGCTCGCCTACAGATAATTCACCCCTCCACTTT.

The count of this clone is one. CDR3 nucleotides: TGTGCCAGCAGCTTCGGACTAGCGGGAACGATAGAGACCCAGTACTTC. It translates to CASSFGLAGTIETQYF. The chain carries TRBV2 and TRBJ2-5; 12 nucleotides line up with TRBD2. V was pared by 6 bases and J by 4 bases, with 9 bases of the junction left unmatched. Germline V lookup: CDR1 SNHLY, CDR2 FYNNEI. The length of the CDR3 is 16 residues.

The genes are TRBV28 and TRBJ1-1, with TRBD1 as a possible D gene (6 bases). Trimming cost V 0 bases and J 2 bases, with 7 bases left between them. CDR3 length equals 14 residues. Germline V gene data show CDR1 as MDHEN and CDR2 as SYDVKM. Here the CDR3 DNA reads TGTGCCAGCAGTTTATGGGACAGAAACACTGAAGCTTTCTTT. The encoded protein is CASSLWDRNTEAFF.

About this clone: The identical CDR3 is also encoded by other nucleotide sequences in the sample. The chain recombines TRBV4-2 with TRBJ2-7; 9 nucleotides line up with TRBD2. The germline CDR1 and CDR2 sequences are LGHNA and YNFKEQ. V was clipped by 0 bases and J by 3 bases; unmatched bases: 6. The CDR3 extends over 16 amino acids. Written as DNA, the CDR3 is TGTGCCAGCAGCCAAGATCGGCTAGCGGGGAGCTACGAGCAGTACTTC. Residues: CASSQDRLAGSYEQYF.

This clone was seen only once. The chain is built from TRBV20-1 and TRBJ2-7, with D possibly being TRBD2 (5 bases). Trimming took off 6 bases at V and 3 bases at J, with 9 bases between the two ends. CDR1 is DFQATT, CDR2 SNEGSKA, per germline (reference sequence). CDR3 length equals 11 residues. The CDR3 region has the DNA TGCAGTGCCGCACTAGTCTACGAGCAGTACTTC. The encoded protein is CSAALVYEQYF.

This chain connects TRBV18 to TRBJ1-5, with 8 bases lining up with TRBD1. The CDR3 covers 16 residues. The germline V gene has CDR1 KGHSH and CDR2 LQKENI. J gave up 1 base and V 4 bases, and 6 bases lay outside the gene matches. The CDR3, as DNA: TGTGCCAGCTCACTTGGGACAGGAGGGAGCAATCAGCCCCAGCATTTT. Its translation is CASSLGTGGSNQPQHF.

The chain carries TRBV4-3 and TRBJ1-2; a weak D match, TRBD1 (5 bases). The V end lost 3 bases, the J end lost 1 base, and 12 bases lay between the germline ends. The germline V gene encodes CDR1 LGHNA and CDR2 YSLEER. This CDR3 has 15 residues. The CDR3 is CASSHADRDNYGYTF. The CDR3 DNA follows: TGCGCCAGCAGCCACGCCGACAGAGATAACTATGGCTACACCTTC.